This TCR beta chain was captured in a study of cytomegalovirus exposure and HLA in healthy donors. Study outcomes and limitations: The productive fraction for most TCR beta V segments was about 87% or about 30% in an earlier analysis.

The PCR had 60 Vbeta and 13 Jbeta primers. Libraries were prepared by immunoSEQ multiplex PCR; TCRdb keeps only in-frame clonotypes and omits some of them. The sample has about 90,000 clones; 78% are singletons. Concerning this clone: Its antigen is unidentified.

CDR1 KGHSH and CDR2 LQKENI come from the germline V gene. CDR3 size: 16 residues. V shed 3 bases and J 0 bases; nucleotides not matched to a gene: 6. The sequence came from a woman aged 35 to 49 in good health and CMV-seropositive. Sequencing used PBMCs. The chain joins TRBV18 to TRBJ2-7; 9 nucleotides agree with TRBD2. CDR3: CASSPRLAGSSYEQYF. CDR3 sequence (DNA): TGTGCCAGCTCACCGCGGCTAGCGGGGTCCTCCTACGAGCAGTACTTC.